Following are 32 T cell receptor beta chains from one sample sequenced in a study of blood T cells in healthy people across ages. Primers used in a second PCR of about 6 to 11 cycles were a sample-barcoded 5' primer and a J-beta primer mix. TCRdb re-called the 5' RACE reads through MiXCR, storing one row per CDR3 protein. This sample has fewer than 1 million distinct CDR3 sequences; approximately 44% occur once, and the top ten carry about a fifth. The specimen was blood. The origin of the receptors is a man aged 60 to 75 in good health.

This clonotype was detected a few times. The CDR3 loop reads CASSISGVPPGEQYF. CDR3 sequence (DNA): TGTGCCAGCAGTATCTCCGGGGTCCCCCCCGGCGAGCAGTACTTC. This rearrangement joins TRBV28 to TRBJ2-7, with D perhaps TRBD2 (5 bases). CDR3 length: 15 residues. The V end was cut by 5 bases, the J end by 6 bases, with 20 bases between. CDR1 and CDR2 (germline): MDHEN, SYDVKM.

In DNA form, the CDR3 reads TGTGCCAGCAGCTTACGACAGGGGGGCCCTCGGGGTGAAGCTTTCTTT. Residues: CASSLRQGGPRGEAFF. The chain couples TRBV7-2 to TRBJ1-1; 9 bases map to TRBD1. CDR3 length: 16 residues. Trimming took 2 bases from V and 7 from J; bases not matched to a gene: 11. Germline V gene data show CDR1 as SGHTA and CDR2 as FQGNSA. Using reference TRBV7-2 and TRBJ1-1 for the parts outside the CDR3, the full variable domain is GAGVSQSPSNKVTEKGKDVELRCDPISGHTALYWYRQSLGQGLEFLIYFQGNSAPDKSGLPSDRFSAERTGGSVSTLTIQRTQQEDSAVYLCASSLRQGGPRGEAFFGQGTRLTVV.

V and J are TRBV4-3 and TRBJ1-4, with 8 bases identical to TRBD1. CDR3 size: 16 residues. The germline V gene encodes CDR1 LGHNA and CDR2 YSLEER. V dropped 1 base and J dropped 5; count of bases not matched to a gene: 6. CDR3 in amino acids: CASSQVFRQGNEKLFF. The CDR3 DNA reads TGCGCCAGCAGCCAAGTGTTTAGACAGGGGAATGAAAAACTGTTTTTT.

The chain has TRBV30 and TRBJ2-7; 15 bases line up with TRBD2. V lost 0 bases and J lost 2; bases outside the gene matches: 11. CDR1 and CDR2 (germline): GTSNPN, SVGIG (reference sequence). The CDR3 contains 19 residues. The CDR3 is CAWSVPGLAGGPTPYEQYF. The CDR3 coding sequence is TGTGCCTGGAGTGTACCCGGACTAGCGGGGGGGCCCACACCCTACGAGCAGTACTTC.

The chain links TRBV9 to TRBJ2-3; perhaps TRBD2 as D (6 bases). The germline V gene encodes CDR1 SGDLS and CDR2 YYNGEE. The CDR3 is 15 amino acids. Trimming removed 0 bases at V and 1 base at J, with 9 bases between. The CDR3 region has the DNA TGTGCCAGCAGCGTAGCGGGGGTTCGCACAGATACGCAGTATTTT. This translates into CASSVAGVRTDTQYF.

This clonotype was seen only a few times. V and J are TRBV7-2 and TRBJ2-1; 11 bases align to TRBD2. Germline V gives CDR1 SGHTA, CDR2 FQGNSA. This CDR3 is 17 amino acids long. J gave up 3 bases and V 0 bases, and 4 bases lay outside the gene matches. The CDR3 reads CASSLATSGGFYNEQFF. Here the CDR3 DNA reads TGTGCCAGCAGCTTAGCAACTAGCGGGGGCTTCTACAATGAGCAGTTCTTC.

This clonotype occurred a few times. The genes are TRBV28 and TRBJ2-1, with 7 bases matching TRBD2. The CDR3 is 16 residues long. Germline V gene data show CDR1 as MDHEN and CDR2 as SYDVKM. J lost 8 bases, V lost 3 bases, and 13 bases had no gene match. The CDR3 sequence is CASSFSRASGYDEQFF. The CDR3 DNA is TGTGCCAGCAGTTTTAGCCGGGCTAGCGGTTACGATGAGCAGTTCTTC.

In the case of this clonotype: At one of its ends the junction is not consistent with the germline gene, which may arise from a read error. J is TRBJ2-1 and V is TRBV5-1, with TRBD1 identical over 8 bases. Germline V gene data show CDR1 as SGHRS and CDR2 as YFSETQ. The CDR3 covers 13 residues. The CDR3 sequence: CTSSTDRGFEQFF. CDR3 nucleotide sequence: TGCACCAGCAGCACAGACAGGGGTTTTGAGCAGTTCTTC.

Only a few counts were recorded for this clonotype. The CDR3 bases are TGTGCCAGCAGCCAGACTGCGACCCAGTACTTC. It codes for CASSQTATQYF. V is TRBV7-2 and J is TRBJ2-5; no reliable D call. This CDR3 comprises 11 residues. V was shortened by 5 bases and J by 7 bases, with 8 bases between the two germline ends. Germline assignment: CDR1 SGHTA and CDR2 FQGNSA.

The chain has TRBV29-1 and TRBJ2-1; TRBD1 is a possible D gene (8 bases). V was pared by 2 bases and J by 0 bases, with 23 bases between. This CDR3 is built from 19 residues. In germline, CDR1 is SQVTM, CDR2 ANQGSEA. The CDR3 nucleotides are TGCAGCGTTGAACCGGGGGGTCGGACAGGGTCCCTCTCCTACAATGAGCAGTTCTTC. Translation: CSVEPGGRTGSLSYNEQFF.

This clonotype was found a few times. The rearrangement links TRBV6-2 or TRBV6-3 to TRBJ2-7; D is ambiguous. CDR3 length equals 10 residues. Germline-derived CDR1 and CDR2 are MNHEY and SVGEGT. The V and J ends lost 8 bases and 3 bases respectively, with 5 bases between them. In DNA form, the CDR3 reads TGTGCCAGCCTCTGCTACGAGCAGTACTTC. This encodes CASLCYEQYF.

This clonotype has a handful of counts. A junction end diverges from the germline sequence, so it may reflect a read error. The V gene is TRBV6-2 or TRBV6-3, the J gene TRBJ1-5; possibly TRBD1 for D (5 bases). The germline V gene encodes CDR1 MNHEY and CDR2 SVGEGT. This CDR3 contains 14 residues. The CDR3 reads CASSPGGSHQPQHF. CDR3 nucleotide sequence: TGTGCCAGCAGCCCGGGGGGTAGCCATCAGCCCCAGCATTTT.

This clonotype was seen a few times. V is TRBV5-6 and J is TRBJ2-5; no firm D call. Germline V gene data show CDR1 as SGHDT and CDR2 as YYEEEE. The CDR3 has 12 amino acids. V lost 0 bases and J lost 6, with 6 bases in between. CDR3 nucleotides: TGTGCCAGCAGCTTGGGTCCTAAGACCCAGTACTTC. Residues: CASSLGPKTQYF.

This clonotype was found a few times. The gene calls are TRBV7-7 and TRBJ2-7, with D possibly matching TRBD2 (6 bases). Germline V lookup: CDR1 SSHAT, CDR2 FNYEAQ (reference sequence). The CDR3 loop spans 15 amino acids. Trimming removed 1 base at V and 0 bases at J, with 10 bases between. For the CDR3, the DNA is TGTGCCAGCAGCTTAGACTACGGGAGCTCCTACGAGCAGTACTTC. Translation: CASSLDYGSSYEQYF.

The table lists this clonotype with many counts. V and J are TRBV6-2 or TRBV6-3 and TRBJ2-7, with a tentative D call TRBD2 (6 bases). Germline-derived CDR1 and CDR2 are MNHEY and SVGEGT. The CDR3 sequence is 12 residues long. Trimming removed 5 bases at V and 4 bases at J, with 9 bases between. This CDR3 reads CASSELAYEQYF. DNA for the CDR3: TGTGCCAGCAGTGAACTAGCTTACGAGCAGTACTTC.

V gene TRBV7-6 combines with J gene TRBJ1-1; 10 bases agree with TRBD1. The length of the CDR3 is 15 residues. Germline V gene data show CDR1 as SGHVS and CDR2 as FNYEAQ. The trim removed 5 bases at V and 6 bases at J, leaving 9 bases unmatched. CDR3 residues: CASSPGGTGVAEAFF. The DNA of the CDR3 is TGTGCCAGCAGCCCAGGGGGGACAGGGGTGGCTGAAGCTTTCTTT.

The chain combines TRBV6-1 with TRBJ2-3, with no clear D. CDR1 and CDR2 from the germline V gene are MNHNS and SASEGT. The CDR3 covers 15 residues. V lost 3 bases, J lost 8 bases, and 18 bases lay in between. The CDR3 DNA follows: TGTGCCAGCAGTGAGGGCCCTGCAGTCGCCGGTACGCAGTATTTT. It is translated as CASSEGPAVAGTQYF.

The CDR3 bases are TGCAGTGCCAGGAAGGGGTTTGGGACTGAAGCTTTCTTT. It translates to CSARKGFGTEAFF. V and J are TRBV20-1 and TRBJ1-1; D is perhaps TRBD1 (5 bases). Per the germline V gene, CDR1 is DFQATT and CDR2 is SNEGSKA (reference sequence). The germline V and J ends were trimmed by 6 bases and 5 bases, with 16 bases remaining between them. CDR3 length equals 13 residues.

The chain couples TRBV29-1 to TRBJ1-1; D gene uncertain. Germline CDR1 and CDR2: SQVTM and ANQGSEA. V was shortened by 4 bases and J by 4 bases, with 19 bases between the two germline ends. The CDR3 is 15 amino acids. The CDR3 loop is CSVVKQARQRTEAFF. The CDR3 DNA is TGCAGCGTTGTGAAGCAAGCGCGCCAACGCACTGAAGCTTTCTTT.

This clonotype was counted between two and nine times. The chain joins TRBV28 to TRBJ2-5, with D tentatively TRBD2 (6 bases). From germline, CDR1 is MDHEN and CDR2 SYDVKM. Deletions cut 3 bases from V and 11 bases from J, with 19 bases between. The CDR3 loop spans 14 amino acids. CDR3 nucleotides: TGTGCCAGCAGTTTGACGAGACTAGACCGAGAGCAGTACTTC. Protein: CASSLTRLDREQYF.

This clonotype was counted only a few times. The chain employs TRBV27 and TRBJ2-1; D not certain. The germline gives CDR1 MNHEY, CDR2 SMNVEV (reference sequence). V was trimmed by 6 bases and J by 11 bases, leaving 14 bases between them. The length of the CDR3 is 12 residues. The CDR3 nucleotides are TGTGCCAGCAGCAAAATCGACCAGAAGCAGTTCTTC. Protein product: CASSKIDQKQFF.

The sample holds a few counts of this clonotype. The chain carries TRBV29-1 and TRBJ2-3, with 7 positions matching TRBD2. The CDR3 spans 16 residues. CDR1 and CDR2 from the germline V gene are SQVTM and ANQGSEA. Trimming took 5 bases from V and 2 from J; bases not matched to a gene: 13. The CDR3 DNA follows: TGCAGCGTTTCGGGGGACCGGGGGGAGAACACAGATACGCAGTATTTT. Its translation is CSVSGDRGENTDTQYF.

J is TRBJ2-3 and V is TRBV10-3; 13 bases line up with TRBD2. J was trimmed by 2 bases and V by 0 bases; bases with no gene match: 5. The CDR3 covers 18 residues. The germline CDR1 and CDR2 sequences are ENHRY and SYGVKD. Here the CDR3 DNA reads TGTGCCATCAGTGAGTCGAGGACTAGCGGGGGTATCACAGATACGCAGTATTTT. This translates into CAISESRTSGGITDTQYF.

The CDR3 spells CASSPTGGIETQYF. The CDR3 DNA is TGTGCCAGCAGCCCCACAGGGGGGATAGAGACCCAGTACTTC. The chain uses TRBV11-2 and TRBJ2-5; 8 positions match TRBD1. The CDR3 sequence is 14 residues long. The V gene's germline CDR1 is SGHAT and CDR2 FQNNGV. J lost 4 bases, V lost 5 bases, and 6 bases had no gene match.

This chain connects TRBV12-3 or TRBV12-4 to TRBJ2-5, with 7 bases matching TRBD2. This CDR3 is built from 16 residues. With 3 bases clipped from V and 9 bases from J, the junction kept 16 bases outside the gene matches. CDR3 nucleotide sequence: TGTGCCAGCAGTTTGAAGAGGGCGGGGGTCCTGGGGGCCCAGTACTTC. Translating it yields CASSLKRAGVLGAQYF.

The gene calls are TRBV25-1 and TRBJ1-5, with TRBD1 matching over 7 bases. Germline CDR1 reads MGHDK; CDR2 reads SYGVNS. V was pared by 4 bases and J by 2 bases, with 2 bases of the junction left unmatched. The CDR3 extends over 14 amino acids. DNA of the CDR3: TGTGCCAGCAGTGGGGACAGTGGCAATCAGCCCCAGCATTTT. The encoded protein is CASSGDSGNQPQHF.

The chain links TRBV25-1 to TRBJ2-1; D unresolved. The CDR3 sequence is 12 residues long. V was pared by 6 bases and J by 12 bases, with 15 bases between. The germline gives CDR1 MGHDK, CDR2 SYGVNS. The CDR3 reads CASSGLAARQFF. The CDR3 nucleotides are TGTGCCAGCAGCGGGCTGGCAGCCCGGCAGTTCTTC.

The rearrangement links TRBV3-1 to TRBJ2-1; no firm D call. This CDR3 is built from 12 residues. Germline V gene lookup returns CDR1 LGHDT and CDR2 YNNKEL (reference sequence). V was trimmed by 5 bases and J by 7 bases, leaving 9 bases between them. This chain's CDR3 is CASSTFGNEQFF. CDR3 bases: TGTGCCAGCAGCACCTTCGGGAATGAGCAGTTCTTC.

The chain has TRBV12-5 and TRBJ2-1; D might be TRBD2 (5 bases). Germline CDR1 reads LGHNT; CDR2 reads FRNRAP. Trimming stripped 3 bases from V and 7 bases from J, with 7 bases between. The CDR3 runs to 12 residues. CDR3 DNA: TGTGCTAGTGGTTTCGGGGTAAATGAGCAGTTCTTC. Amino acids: CASGFGVNEQFF.

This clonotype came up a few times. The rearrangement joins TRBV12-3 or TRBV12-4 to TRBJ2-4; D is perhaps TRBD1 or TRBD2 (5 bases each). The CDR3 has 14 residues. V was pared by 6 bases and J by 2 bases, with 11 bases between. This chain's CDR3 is CASRGVGSKNIQYF. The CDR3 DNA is TGTGCCAGCAGGGGGGTGGGTTCCAAAAACATTCAGTACTTC.

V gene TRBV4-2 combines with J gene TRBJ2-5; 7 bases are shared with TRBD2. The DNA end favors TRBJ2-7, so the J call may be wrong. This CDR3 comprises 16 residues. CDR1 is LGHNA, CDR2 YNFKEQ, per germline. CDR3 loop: CASSLASGRQYYEQYF. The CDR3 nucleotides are TGTGCCAGCAGCTTAGCTAGCGGAAGACAGTACTACGAGCAGTACTTC.

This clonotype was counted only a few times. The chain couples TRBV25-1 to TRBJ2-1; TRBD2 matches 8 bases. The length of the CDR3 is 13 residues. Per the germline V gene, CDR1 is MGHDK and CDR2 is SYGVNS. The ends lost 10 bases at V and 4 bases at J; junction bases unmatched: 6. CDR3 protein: CATTGGVYNEQFF. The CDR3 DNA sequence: TGTGCCACCACGGGGGGGGTTTACAATGAGCAGTTCTTC. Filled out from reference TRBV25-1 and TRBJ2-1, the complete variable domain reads EADIYQTPRYLVIGTGKKITLECSQTMGHDKMYWYQQDPGMELHLIHYSYGVNSTEKGDLSSESTVSRIRTEHFPLTLESARPSHTSQYLCATTGGVYNEQFFGPGTRLTVL.